Listed below are T cell receptor beta chains from one sample, sequenced in a study of early T cells in non-severe SARS-CoV-2 infection. TCRdb fed the 5' RACE reads into MiXCR, producing one record per CDR3 protein. The table has over 85,000 distinct CDR3 sequences, approximately 16% seen once; the top ten hold 0.95% to 1.5%. Sequenced sample: whole blood. These TCRs come from an adult who was a healthcare worker with PCR-confirmed SARS-CoV-2 infection or an uninfected control (not recorded which). Both conserved end residues are part of each CDR3. Each record gives: V gene, D gene, J gene, clone size, CDR3 protein, CDR3 DNA. D genes are given only for firm matches. Rows may omit the clone size; those that give it use once, few, many or a size class.

V: TRBV29-1; D: TRBD1; J: TRBJ2-7; size: few; CDR3: CSVGTGGYEQYF; DNA: TGCAGCGTTGGAACAGGGGGCTACGAGCAGTACTTC
V: TRBV7-2; D: .; J: TRBJ2-7; size: few; CDR3: CASSLDPAQGRYEQYF; DNA: TGTGCCAGCAGCTTAGATCCGGCCCAGGGACGCTACGAGCAGTACTTC
V: TRBV12-5; D: TRBD1; J: TRBJ2-7; size: .; CDR3: CASGPDRGFAYEQYF; DNA: TGTGCTAGTGGACCGGACAGGGGCTTTGCTTACGAGCAGTACTTC
V: TRBV13; D: .; J: TRBJ1-6; size: .; CDR3: CAITLGNSPLHF; DNA: TGTGCCATAACCTTGGGTAATTCACCCCTCCACTTT
V: TRBV7-8; D: .; J: TRBJ1-1; size: many; CDR3: CASSVRGRFTEAFF; DNA: TGTGCCAGCAGTGTAAGGGGACGGTTCACTGAAGCTTTCTTT
V: TRBV12-3/TRBV12-4; D: .; J: TRBJ2-2; size: few; CDR3: CASSQRTQGSRTGELFF; DNA: TGTGCCAGCAGTCAACGGACGCAGGGAAGTAGAACCGGGGAGCTGTTTTTT
V: TRBV29-1; D: .; J: TRBJ2-1; size: .; CDR3: CSAPRTGEQFF; DNA: TGCAGCGCCCCACGAACTGGGGAGCAGTTCTTC
V: TRBV27; D: .; J: TRBJ2-3; size: .; CDR3: CASSLSSVDTQYF; DNA: TGTGCCAGCAGTTTGAGCTCCGTGGATACGCAGTATTTT
V: TRBV29-1; D: .; J: TRBJ1-2; size: .; CDR3: CSVDGQGNDGYTF; DNA: TGCAGCGTTGATGGGCAGGGAAACGATGGCTACACCTTC
V: TRBV11-3; D: .; J: TRBJ2-1; size: few; CDR3: CASSLRLPDEQFF; DNA: TGTGCCAGCAGCTTACGCCTCCCCGATGAGCAGTTCTTC
V: TRBV28; D: .; J: TRBJ1-5; size: few; CDR3: CASSFNAGAGNQPQHF; DNA: TGTGCCAGCAGTTTTAACGCAGGGGCGGGCAATCAGCCCCAGCATTTT
V: TRBV7-9; D: .; J: TRBJ1-1; size: .; CDR3: CASSPDRLNTEAFF; DNA: TGTGCCAGCAGCCCCGACAGGCTGAACACTGAAGCTTTCTTT
V: TRBV19; D: TRBD1; J: TRBJ2-7; size: few; CDR3: CASGMNRDRGDEQYF; DNA: TGTGCCAGTGGGATGAACCGGGACAGAGGGGACGAGCAGTACTTC
V: TRBV28; D: .; J: TRBJ2-1; size: few; CDR3: CASSPTGTYNEQFF; DNA: TGTGCCAGCAGTCCCACAGGGACCTACAATGAGCAGTTCTTC
V: TRBV7-6; D: .; J: TRBJ2-7; size: .; CDR3: CASSPADSYEQYF; DNA: TGTGCCAGCAGCCCCGCCGACTCCTACGAGCAGTACTTC
V: TRBV12-3/TRBV12-4; D: .; J: TRBJ2-7; size: .; CDR3: CASRPGDRNSYEQYF; DNA: TGTGCCAGCCGACCTGGAGACAGGAACTCCTACGAGCAGTACTTC
V: TRBV28; D: .; J: TRBJ1-4; size: .; CDR3: CASKYGATNEKLFF; DNA: TGTGCCAGCAAGTACGGTGCAACTAATGAAAAACTGTTTTTT
V: TRBV18; D: .; J: TRBJ1-2; size: .; CDR3: CASSRGDYGYTF; DNA: TGTGCCAGCTCCAGGGGCGACTATGGCTACACCTTC
V: TRBV29-1; D: .; J: TRBJ1-2; size: .; CDR3: CSVAPRQIDYGYTF; DNA: TGCAGCGTTGCCCCGAGACAGATCGACTATGGCTACACCTTC
V: TRBV19; D: TRBD1; J: TRBJ1-5; size: .; CDR3: CATTLRDSDQPQHF; DNA: TGTGCCACCACCCTCCGGGACAGCGATCAGCCCCAGCATTTT
V: TRBV14; D: .; J: TRBJ2-3; size: few; CDR3: CASTRKIVADTQYF; DNA: TGTGCCAGCACGAGGAAAATCGTAGCAGATACGCAGTATTTT
V: TRBV7-2; D: .; J: TRBJ1-2; size: many; CDR3: CASSLVRAAGNYGYTF; DNA: TGTGCCAGCAGCTTAGTTCGCGCAGCCGGAAACTATGGCTACACCTTC
V: TRBV12-3/TRBV12-4; D: .; J: TRBJ1-1; size: few; CDR3: CASSPTPPKEAFF; DNA: TGTGCCAGCAGCCCAACCCCCCCCAAGGAAGCTTTCTTT
V: TRBV6-2/TRBV6-3; D: .; J: TRBJ1-5; size: few; CDR3: CASSEPWGGRYSNQPQHF; DNA: TGTGCCAGCAGCGAACCCTGGGGAGGGCGATATAGCAATCAGCCCCAGCATTTT
V: TRBV7-9; D: .; J: TRBJ2-6; size: many; CDR3: CASSYSESGANVLTF; DNA: TGTGCCAGCAGTTACAGCGAGTCTGGGGCCAACGTCCTGACTTTC
V: TRBV2; D: .; J: TRBJ2-3; size: .; CDR3: CASSEWVGGTSTDTQYF; DNA: TGTGCCAGCAGTGAATGGGTCGGGGGAACAAGCACAGATACGCAGTATTTT
V: TRBV6-2/TRBV6-3; D: TRBD2; J: TRBJ2-7; size: .; CDR3: CASSYSSGRYTYEQYF; DNA: TGTGCCAGCAGTTACTCCAGCGGGAGATACACCTACGAGCAGTACTTC
V: TRBV12-3/TRBV12-4; D: .; J: TRBJ2-1; size: .; CDR3: CASSFGGSSYEQFF; DNA: TGTGCCAGCAGTTTTGGTGGGAGCAGCTATGAGCAGTTCTTC
V: TRBV20-1; D: TRBD2; J: TRBJ2-7; size: few; CDR3: CSALSSGREYEQYF; DNA: TGCAGTGCTTTATCTAGCGGGAGAGAGTACGAGCAGTACTTC
V: TRBV11-2; D: .; J: TRBJ2-5; size: few; CDR3: CASSGGTEGETQYF; DNA: TGTGCCAGCAGCGGGGGGACTGAAGGGGAGACCCAGTACTTC
V: TRBV11-2; D: .; J: TRBJ1-6; size: few; CDR3: CASSVGQTRLSTLHF; DNA: TGTGCCAGCAGCGTTGGACAGACTCGATTATCAACCCTCCACTTT
V: TRBV4-3; D: .; J: TRBJ2-3; size: few; CDR3: CASSQDLRGQDTQYF; DNA: TGCGCCAGCAGCCAAGATCTCCGGGGGCAGGATACGCAGTATTTT
V: TRBV7-9; D: TRBD2; J: TRBJ2-2; size: many; CDR3: CASTRGGLDTGELFF; DNA: TGTGCCAGCACCCGCGGGGGATTGGACACCGGGGAGCTGTTTTTT
V: TRBV7-8; D: TRBD1; J: TRBJ1-5; size: many; CDR3: CASSWDRANIRNQPQHF; DNA: TGTGCCAGCAGCTGGGACAGGGCCAATATTCGCAATCAGCCCCAGCATTTT
V: TRBV27; D: .; J: TRBJ2-7; size: few; CDR3: CASSLSDGSSYEQYF; DNA: TGTGCCAGCAGTTTATCGGACGGAAGCTCCTACGAGCAGTACTTC
V: TRBV29-1; D: .; J: TRBJ2-3; size: .; CDR3: CSVDRPDTQYF; DNA: TGCAGCGTTGATAGGCCTGATACGCAGTATTTT
V: TRBV11-2; D: TRBD1; J: TRBJ2-7; size: .; CDR3: CASSLDLGTGVEEQYF; DNA: TGTGCCAGCAGCTTAGATCTCGGGACAGGGGTGGAAGAGCAGTACTTC
V: TRBV7-2; D: .; J: TRBJ2-7; size: few; CDR3: CASRFLGESYEQYF; DNA: TGTGCCAGCAGGTTCCTGGGGGAGTCCTACGAGCAGTACTTC
V: TRBV7-8; D: TRBD1; J: TRBJ2-5; size: .; CDR3: CASTRDRGETQYF; DNA: TGTGCCAGCACCCGAGACAGGGGAGAGACCCAGTACTTC
V: TRBV12-3/TRBV12-4; D: TRBD2; J: TRBJ2-1; size: many; CDR3: CASSIPSGGWNEQFF; DNA: TGTGCCAGCAGTATCCCTAGCGGGGGTTGGAATGAGCAGTTCTTC
V: TRBV6-5; D: .; J: TRBJ1-3; size: .; CDR3: CASSGGNSIYF; DNA: TGTGCCAGTTCGGGGGGGAACAGCATATATTTT
V: TRBV11-2; D: TRBD2; J: TRBJ2-7; size: .; CDR3: CASSPKWPGGLNEQYF; DNA: TGTGCCAGCAGCCCTAAGTGGCCGGGGGGGTTGAACGAGCAGTACTTC
V: TRBV11-3; D: .; J: TRBJ2-2; size: few; CDR3: CASSVGSNTGELFF; DNA: TGTGCCAGCAGCGTGGGCTCGAACACCGGGGAGCTGTTTTTT
V: TRBV12-3/TRBV12-4; D: .; J: TRBJ2-4; size: once; CDR3: CASSLTGPGNIQYF; DNA: TGTGCCAGCAGTTTGACTGGGCCGGGCAACATTCAGTACTTC
V: TRBV29-1; D: .; J: TRBJ2-7; size: few; CDR3: CSVPLGGGEQYF; DNA: TGCAGCGTTCCCCTAGGGGGGGGTGAGCAGTACTTC
V: TRBV2; D: TRBD1; J: TRBJ2-7; size: few; CDR3: CASIQATGTGAYEQYF; DNA: TGTGCCAGCATCCAGGCCACCGGGACAGGCGCTTACGAGCAGTACTTC
V: TRBV6-2/TRBV6-3; D: .; J: TRBJ2-7; size: .; CDR3: CASSPGRAYEQYF; DNA: TGTGCCAGCAGTCCGGGACGGGCCTACGAGCAGTACTTC
V: TRBV6-2/TRBV6-3; D: TRBD1; J: TRBJ1-6; size: .; CDR3: CASSYPDRGLSPLHF; DNA: TGTGCCAGCAGTTACCCCGACAGGGGGCTCTCACCCCTCCACTTT
V: TRBV6-5; D: TRBD1; J: TRBJ2-1; size: few; CDR3: CASSIRTGANEQFF; DNA: TGTGCCAGCAGTATTCGGACAGGGGCAAATGAGCAGTTCTTC
V: TRBV29-1; D: TRBD1; J: TRBJ1-2; size: .; CDR3: CSVVTGSRGYTF; DNA: TGCAGCGTTGTGACAGGGAGCCGAGGCTACACCTTC
V: TRBV27; D: .; J: TRBJ2-5; size: many; CDR3: CASSQSYQETQYF; DNA: TGTGCCAGCAGCCAGTCGTACCAAGAGACCCAGTACTTC
V: TRBV2; D: .; J: TRBJ2-5; size: once; CDR3: CASSVAGHHVETQYF; DNA: TGTGCCAGCAGTGTCGCGGGACATCACGTAGAGACCCAGTACTTC
V: TRBV20-1; D: .; J: TRBJ2-1; size: few; CDR3: CSARDPAVDTNEQFF; DNA: TGCAGTGCTAGAGACCCAGCTGTGGACACCAATGAGCAGTTCTTC
V: TRBV4-3; D: TRBD2; J: TRBJ2-7; size: .; CDR3: CASSQDIAGVGEQYF; DNA: TGCGCCAGCAGCCAAGATATAGCGGGAGTTGGCGAGCAGTACTTC
V: TRBV21-1; D: .; J: TRBJ2-1; size: .; CDR3: CASSKGGEELINEQFF; DNA: TGTGCCAGCAGCAAAGGGGGGGAGGAGCTTATTAATGAGCAGTTCTTC
V: TRBV9; D: .; J: TRBJ2-1; size: .; CDR3: CASSAPPGDNEQFF; DNA: TGTGCCAGCAGCGCTCCCCCGGGGGACAATGAGCAGTTCTTC